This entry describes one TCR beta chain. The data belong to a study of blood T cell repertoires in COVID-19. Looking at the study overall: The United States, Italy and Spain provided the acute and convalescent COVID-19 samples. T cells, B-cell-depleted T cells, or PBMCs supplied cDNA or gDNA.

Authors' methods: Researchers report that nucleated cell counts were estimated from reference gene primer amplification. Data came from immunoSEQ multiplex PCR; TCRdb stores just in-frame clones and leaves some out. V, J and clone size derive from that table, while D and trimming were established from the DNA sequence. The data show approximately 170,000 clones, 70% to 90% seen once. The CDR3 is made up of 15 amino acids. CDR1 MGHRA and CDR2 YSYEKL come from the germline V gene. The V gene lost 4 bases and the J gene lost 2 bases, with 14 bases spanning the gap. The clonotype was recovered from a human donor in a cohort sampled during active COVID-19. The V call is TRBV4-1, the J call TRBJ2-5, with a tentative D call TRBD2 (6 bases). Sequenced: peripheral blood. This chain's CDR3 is CASSLGVAEQETQYF. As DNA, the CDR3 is TGCGCCAGCAGCCTCGGGGTAGCGGAACAAGAGACCCAGTACTTC.